Given below is one TCR beta chain in context. A Seattle source enrolled patients during active infection and followed them longitudinally. The sample is drawn from a study of blood T cell repertoires in COVID-19. Study in general: The United States, Italy and Spain provided the acute and convalescent COVID-19 samples. T cells, B-cell-depleted T cells, or PBMCs supplied cDNA or gDNA.

Trimming stripped 4 bases from V and 11 bases from J, with 17 bases between. From germline, CDR1 is MNHEY and CDR2 SVGAGI. This CDR3 has 13 amino acids. Study processing details: The assay estimated nucleated cells by amplifying reference gene primers. Data came from immunoSEQ multiplex PCR; TCRdb stores just in-frame clones and leaves some out. The D gene and trimming were derived from the DNA, and the V and J assignments and clone size from that table. The sample yields 150,000 to 160,000 clones, over 75% seen once. This sequence originates from a man in his sixties with COVID-19, enrolled during active disease. The chain has TRBV6-5 and TRBJ1-1, with D possibly TRBD1 on 6 matching bases. Sequenced: peripheral blood. CDR3 in amino acids: CASSSPAGGRAFF. The CDR3, as DNA: TGTGCCAGCAGTTCACCCGCGGGGGGGCGGGCTTTCTTT.